These T cell receptor beta chains were read from a single sample in a study of OX40 agonist ivuxolimab in advanced cancers. Generated by immunoSEQ multiplex PCR, the TCRdb table keeps only in-frame clones and is missing some. Here the sample spans approximately 55,000 clones, around 87% being singletons. Sequenced material: CD4+ or CD8+ T cells sorted from blood, taken in a trial of the OX40 agonist ivuxolimab. Receptors were obtained from an adult with an advanced solid tumor such as melanoma, head and neck, liver or kidney cancer. Both conserved end residues are part of each CDR3. Each record gives: clone size, D gene, J gene, V gene, CDR3 protein, CDR3 DNA. The D gene is left open where the match is weak. Not all rows give a size; the values are once, few, many and, for expanded clones, a class.

abundance: NA; d_gene: TRBD1; j_gene: TRBJ2-7; v_gene: TRBV5-1; CDR3aa: CASRPLTGGRYEQYF; CDR3nt: TGCGCCTCCAGGCCCCTCACAGGGGGCAGATACGAGCAGTACTTC
abundance: NA; d_gene: NA; j_gene: TRBJ2-1; v_gene: TRBV5-1; CDR3aa: CASSLVGTSYNEQFF; CDR3nt: TGCGCCAGCAGCTTGGTCGGGACCTCCTACAATGAGCAGTTCTTC
abundance: few; d_gene: NA; j_gene: TRBJ2-5; v_gene: TRBV7-6; CDR3aa: CASSLVSTKETQYF; CDR3nt: TGTGCCAGCAGCTTAGTTAGTACAAAAGAGACCCAGTACTTC
abundance: NA; d_gene: NA; j_gene: TRBJ1-3; v_gene: TRBV30; CDR3aa: CAWSPTGGNTIYF; CDR3nt: TGTGCCTGGAGTCCGACCGGGGGAAACACCATATATTTT
abundance: once; d_gene: TRBD2; j_gene: TRBJ2-1; v_gene: TRBV14; CDR3aa: CASSQAPSGRSSSYNEQFF; CDR3nt: TGTGCCAGCAGCCAAGCTCCTAGCGGGAGGTCGAGCTCCTACAATGAGCAGTTCTTC
abundance: NA; d_gene: TRBD2; j_gene: TRBJ2-7; v_gene: TRBV15; CDR3aa: CATSRETGGTYEQYF; CDR3nt: TGTGCCACCAGCAGAGAAACGGGAGGTACCTACGAGCAGTACTTC
abundance: NA; d_gene: NA; j_gene: TRBJ1-2; v_gene: TRBV28; CDR3aa: CASNVDSNYGYTF; CDR3nt: TGTGCCAGCAACGTGGACAGTAACTATGGCTACACCTTC
abundance: NA; d_gene: NA; j_gene: TRBJ1-1; v_gene: TRBV7-9; CDR3aa: CASSFSRQTEAFF; CDR3nt: TGTGCCAGCAGCTTTTCCAGACAGACTGAAGCTTTCTTT
abundance: NA; d_gene: NA; j_gene: TRBJ1-2; v_gene: TRBV28; CDR3aa: CASFPRGSGGYTF; CDR3nt: TGTGCCAGCTTCCCCCGCGGGTCTGGTGGCTACACCTTC
abundance: NA; d_gene: TRBD1; j_gene: TRBJ2-3; v_gene: TRBV29-1; CDR3aa: CSVYRDRGGDTQYF; CDR3nt: TGCAGCGTTTACCGGGACAGGGGGGGAGATACGCAGTATTTT
abundance: few; d_gene: NA; j_gene: TRBJ1-5; v_gene: TRBV28; CDR3aa: CASRRPGRSQPQHF; CDR3nt: TGTGCCAGCAGGCGCCCGGGACGTAGTCAGCCCCAGCATTTT
abundance: NA; d_gene: NA; j_gene: TRBJ1-3; v_gene: TRBV15; CDR3aa: CATSRDGVHYSGNTIYF; CDR3nt: TGTGCCACCAGCAGAGATGGGGTACATTACTCTGGAAACACCATATATTTT
abundance: NA; d_gene: NA; j_gene: TRBJ2-1; v_gene: TRBV13; CDR3aa: CASSLGSGTRYNEQFF; CDR3nt: TGTGCCAGCAGCTTAGGCTCAGGTACCCGCTACAATGAGCAGTTCTTC